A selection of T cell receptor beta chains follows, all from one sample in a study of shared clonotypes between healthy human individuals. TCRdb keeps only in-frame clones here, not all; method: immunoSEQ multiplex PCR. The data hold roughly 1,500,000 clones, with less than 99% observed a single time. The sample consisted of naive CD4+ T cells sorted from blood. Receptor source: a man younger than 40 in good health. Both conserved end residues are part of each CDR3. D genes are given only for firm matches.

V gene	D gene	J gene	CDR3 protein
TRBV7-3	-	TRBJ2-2	CASSLTGFAGELFF
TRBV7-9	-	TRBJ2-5	CASSLQETQYF
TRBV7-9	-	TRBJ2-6	CASSLTGLQRASGANVLTF
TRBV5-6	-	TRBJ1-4	CASSLPNEKLFF
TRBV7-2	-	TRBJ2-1	CASSLAGSSYNEQFF
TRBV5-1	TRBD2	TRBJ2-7	CASSPGLAGIRSYEQYF
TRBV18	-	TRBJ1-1	CASSSGGNTEAFF
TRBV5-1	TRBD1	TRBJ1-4	CASSVSGTGGNEKLFF
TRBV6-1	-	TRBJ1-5	CASSELYSNNQPQHF
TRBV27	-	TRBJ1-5	CASSLRSSRNQPQHF
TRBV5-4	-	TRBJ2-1	CASSLAGLLINEQFF
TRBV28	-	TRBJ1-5	CASSYRIQPQHF
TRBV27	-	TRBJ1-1	CASSPEGVIVNTEAFF
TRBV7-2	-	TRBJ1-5	CASGRGPGRGNQPQHF
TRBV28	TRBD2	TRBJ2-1	CASSLSAGRASEQFF
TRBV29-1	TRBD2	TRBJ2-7	CSVVGLAGDLAPYEQYF
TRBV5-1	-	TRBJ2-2	CASSEIVANTGELFF
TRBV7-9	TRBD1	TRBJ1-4	CASSSPRGVGEKLFF
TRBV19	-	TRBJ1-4	CASSMGEKLFF
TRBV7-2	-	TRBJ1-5	CASSLVPGAGNQPQHF
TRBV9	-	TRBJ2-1	CASSALGPNEQFF
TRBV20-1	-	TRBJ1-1	CSARDTQDF
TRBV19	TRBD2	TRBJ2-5	CASSIVSGSQETQYF
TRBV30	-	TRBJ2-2	CAWSVSRRGTGELFF
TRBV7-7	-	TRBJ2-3	CASSLGGVTDTQYF
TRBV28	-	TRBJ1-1	CASSPPGLNTEAFF
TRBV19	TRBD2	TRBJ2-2	CASSILAGEGELFF
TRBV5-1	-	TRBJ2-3	CASSQDSYTDTQYF
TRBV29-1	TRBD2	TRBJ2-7	CSVEDGTRRDYEQYF
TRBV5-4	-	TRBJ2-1	CASSSRDFNNEQFF
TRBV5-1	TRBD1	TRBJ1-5	CASSSTGGGRPQHF
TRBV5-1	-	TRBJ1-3	CASSLGATSSGNTIYF
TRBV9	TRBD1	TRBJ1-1	CASSPRDRGRVTEAFF
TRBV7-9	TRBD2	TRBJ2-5	CASSLGGPGLAEETQYF
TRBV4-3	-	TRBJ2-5	CASSQSRTGEETQYF
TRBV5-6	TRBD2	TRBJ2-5	CASRTSLETQYF
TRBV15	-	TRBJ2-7	CATSRGRLYEQYF
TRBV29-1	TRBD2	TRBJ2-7	CSVVGTVLAGVAEQYF
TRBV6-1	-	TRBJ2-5	CASIGGTQETQYF
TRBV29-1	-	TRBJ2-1	CSVDRSPGPPFRFF
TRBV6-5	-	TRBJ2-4	CASSYSELAKNIQYF
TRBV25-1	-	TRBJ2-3	CASSEGGSGNTQYF
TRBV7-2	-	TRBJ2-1	CASSSRNEQFF
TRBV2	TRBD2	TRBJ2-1	CARWTSGSKDEQFF
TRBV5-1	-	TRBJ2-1	CASSLRVYNEQFF
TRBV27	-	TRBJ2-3	CASSESGLAWHTQYF
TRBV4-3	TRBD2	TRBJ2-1	CASSQGLAGNNNEQFF
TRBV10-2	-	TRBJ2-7	CASSVQGLSYEQYF
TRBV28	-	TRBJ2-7	CASSRPGSNYEQYF
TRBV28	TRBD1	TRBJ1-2	CASRPQGAYGYTF
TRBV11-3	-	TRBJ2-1	CASSSAFPGGNEQFF
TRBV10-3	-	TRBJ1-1	CAISGGQSTEAFF
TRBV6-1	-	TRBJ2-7	CASSPRGDYEQYF
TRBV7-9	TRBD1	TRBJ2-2	CASSSPPWGQGDTGELFF
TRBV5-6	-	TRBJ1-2	CASSKWASPNPPDGYTF